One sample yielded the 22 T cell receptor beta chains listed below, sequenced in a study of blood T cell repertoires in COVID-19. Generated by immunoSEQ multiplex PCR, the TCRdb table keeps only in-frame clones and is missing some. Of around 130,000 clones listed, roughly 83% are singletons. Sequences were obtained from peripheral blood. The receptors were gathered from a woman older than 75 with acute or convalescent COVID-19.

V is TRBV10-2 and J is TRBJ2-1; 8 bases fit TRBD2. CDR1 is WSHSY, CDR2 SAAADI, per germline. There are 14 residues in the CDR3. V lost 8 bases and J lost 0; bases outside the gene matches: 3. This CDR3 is CASGAGGSYNEQFF. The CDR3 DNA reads TGCGCCAGCGGCGCGGGAGGCTCCTACAATGAGCAGTTCTTC.

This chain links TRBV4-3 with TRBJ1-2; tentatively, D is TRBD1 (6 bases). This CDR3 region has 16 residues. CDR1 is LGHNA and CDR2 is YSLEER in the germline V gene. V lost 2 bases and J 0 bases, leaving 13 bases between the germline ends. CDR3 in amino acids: CASSQHTQGTNYGYTF. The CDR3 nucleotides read TGCGCCAGCAGCCAACATACGCAGGGGACTAACTATGGCTACACCTTC.

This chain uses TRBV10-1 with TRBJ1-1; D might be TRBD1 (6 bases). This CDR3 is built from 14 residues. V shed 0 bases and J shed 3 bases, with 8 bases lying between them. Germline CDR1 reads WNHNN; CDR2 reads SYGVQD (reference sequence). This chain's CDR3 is CASSESGGHTEAFF. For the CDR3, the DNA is TGCGCCAGCAGTGAGTCGGGGGGGCACACTGAAGCTTTCTTT.

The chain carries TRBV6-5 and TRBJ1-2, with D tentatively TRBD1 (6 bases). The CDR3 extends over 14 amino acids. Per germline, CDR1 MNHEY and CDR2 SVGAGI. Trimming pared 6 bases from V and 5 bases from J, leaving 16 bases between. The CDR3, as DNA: TGTGCCAGCAGGGTGCGGGGGGCGAAGTATGGCTACACCTTC. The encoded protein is CASRVRGAKYGYTF.

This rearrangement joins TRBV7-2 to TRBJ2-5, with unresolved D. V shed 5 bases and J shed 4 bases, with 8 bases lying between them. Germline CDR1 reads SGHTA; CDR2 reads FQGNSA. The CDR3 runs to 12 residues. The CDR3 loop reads CASSPQRETQYF. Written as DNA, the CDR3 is TGTGCCAGCAGCCCCCAGCGAGAGACCCAGTACTTC.

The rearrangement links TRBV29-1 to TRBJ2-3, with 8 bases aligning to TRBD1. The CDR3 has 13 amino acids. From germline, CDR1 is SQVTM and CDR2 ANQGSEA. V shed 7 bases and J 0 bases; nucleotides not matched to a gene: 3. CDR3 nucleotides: TGCAGCGCCACAGGGGGGAGCACAGATACGCAGTATTTT. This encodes CSATGGSTDTQYF.

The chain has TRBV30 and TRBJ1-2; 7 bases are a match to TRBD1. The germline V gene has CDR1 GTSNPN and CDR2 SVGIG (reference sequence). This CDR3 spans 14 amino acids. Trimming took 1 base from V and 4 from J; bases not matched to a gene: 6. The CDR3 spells CAWSEYRGPYGYTF. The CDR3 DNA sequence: TGTGCCTGGAGTGAATACAGGGGTCCCTATGGCTACACCTTC.

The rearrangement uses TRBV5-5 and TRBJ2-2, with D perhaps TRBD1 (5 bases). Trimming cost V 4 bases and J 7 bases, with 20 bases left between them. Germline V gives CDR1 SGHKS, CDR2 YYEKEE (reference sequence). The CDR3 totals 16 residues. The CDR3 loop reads CASSIPLAGSNGELFF. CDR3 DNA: TGTGCCAGCAGCATACCCTTGGCAGGGTCCAACGGGGAGCTGTTTTTT.

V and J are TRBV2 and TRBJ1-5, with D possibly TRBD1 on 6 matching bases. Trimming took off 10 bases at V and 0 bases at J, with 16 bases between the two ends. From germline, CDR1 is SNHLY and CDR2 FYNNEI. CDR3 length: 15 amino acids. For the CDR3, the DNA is TGTGCCACCCGTCGGGACAACTTTAGCAATCAGCCCCAGCATTTT. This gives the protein CATRRDNFSNQPQHF.

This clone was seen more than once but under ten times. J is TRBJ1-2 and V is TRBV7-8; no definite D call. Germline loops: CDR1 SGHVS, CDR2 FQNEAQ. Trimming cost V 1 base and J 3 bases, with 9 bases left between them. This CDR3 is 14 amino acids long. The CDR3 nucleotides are TGTGCCAGCAGCTTAGAGTACAGCCACTATGGCTACACCTTC. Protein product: CASSLEYSHYGYTF. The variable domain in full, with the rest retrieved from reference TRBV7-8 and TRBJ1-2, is GAGVSQSPRYKVAKRGQDVALRCDPISGHVSLFWYQQALGQGPEFLTYFQNEAQLDKSGLPSDRFFAERPEGSVSTLKIQRTQQEDSAVYLCASSLEYSHYGYTFGSGTRLTVV.

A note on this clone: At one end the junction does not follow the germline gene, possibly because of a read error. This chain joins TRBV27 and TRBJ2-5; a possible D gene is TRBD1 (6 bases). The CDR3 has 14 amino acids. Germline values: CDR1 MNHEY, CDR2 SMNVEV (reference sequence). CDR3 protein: CASSLWGPGETQYF. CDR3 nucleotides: TGTGCCAGCAGCTTATGGGGGCCGGGGGAGACCCAGTACTTC.

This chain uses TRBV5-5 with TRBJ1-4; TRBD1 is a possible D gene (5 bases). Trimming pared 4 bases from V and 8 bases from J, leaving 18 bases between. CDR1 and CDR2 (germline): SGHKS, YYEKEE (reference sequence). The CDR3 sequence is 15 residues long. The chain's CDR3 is CASSPGASVYEKLFF. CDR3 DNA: TGTGCCAGCAGCCCTGGGGCCTCGGTATACGAAAAACTGTTTTTT.

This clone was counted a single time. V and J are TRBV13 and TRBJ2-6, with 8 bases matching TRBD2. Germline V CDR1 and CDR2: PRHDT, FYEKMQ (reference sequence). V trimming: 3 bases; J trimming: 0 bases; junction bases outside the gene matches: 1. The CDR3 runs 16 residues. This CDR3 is CASSFGTSSGANVLTF. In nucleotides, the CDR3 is TGTGCCAGCAGCTTTGGGACTAGCTCTGGGGCCAACGTCCTGACTTTC.

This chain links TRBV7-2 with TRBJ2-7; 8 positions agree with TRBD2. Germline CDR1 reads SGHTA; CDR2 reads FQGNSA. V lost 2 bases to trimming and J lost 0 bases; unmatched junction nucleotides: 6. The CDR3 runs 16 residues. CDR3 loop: CASSLSASGLSYEQYF. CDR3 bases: TGTGCCAGCAGCTTATCGGCTAGCGGGCTCTCCTACGAGCAGTACTTC.

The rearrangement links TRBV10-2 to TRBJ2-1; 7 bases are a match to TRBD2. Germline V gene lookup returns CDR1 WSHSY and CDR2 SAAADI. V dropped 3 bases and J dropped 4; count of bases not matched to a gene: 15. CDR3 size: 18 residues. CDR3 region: CASSEPSRLAETYNEQFF. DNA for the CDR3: TGCGCCAGCAGTGAACCATCCCGGCTAGCGGAAACTTACAATGAGCAGTTCTTC.

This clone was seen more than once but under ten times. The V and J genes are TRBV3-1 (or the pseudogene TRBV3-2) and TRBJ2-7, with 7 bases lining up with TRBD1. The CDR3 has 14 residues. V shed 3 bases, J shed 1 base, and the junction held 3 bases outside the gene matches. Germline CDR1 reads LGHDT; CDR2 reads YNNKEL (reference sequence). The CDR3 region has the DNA TGTGCCAGCAGCCAGGGGACAGAGTCCTACGAGCAGTACTTC. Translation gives CASSQGTESYEQYF.

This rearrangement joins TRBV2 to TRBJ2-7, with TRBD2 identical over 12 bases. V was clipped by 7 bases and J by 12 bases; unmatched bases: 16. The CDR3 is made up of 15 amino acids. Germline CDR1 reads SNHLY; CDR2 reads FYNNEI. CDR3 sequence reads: CASMLAGGPLPSAYF. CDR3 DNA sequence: TGTGCCAGCATGCTAGCGGGAGGGCCTCTACCAAGTGCGTACTTC.

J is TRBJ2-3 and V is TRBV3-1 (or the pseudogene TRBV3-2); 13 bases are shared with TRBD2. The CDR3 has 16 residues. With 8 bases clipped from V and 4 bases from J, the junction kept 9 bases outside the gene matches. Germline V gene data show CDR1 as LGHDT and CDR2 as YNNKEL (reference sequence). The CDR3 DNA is TGTGCCAGCGGACTAGCGGGAGTCGGAGCCGCAGATACGCAGTATTTT. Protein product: CASGLAGVGAADTQYF.

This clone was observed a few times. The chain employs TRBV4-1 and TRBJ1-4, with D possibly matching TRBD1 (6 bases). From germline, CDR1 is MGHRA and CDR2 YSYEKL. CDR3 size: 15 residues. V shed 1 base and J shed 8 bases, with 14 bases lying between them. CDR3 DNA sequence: TGCGCCAGCAGCCAAGTTTTGGGGGCGGACGAAAAACTGTTTTTT. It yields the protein CASSQVLGADEKLFF.

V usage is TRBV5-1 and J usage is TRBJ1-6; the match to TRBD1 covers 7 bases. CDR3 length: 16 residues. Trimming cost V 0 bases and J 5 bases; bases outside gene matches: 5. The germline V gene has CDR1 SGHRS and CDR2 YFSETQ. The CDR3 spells CASSLVSGGDNSPLHF. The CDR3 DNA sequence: TGCGCCAGCAGCTTGGTTTCAGGGGGAGATAATTCACCCCTCCACTTT.

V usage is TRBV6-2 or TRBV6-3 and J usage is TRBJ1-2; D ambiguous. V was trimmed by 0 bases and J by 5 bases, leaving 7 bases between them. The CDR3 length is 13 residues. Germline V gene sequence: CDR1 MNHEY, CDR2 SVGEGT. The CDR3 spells CASSYSAGYGYTF. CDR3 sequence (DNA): TGTGCCAGCAGTTACTCGGCGGGTTATGGCTACACCTTC.

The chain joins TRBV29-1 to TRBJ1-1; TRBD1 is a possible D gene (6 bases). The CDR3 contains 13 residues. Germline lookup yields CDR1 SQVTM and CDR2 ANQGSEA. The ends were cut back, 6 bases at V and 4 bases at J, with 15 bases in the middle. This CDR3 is CSVVTGAVTEAFF. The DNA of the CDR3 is TGCAGCGTCGTGACAGGTGCGGTCACTGAAGCTTTCTTT.